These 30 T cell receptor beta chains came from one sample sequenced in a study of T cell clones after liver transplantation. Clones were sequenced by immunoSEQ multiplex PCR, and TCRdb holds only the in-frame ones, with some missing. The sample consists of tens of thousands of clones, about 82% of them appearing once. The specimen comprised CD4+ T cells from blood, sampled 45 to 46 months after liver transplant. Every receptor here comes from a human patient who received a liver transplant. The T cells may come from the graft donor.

CDR3 sequence reads: CASSYGASVEQYF. As DNA, the CDR3 is TGTGCCAGCAGTTACGGAGCTAGCGTCGAGCAGTACTTC. This chain joins TRBV6-5 and TRBJ2-7, with D possibly matching TRBD2 (6 bases). The V and J ends lost 2 bases and 6 bases respectively, with 11 bases between them. CDR3 length: 13 amino acids. Germline V lookup: CDR1 MNHEY, CDR2 SVGAGI.

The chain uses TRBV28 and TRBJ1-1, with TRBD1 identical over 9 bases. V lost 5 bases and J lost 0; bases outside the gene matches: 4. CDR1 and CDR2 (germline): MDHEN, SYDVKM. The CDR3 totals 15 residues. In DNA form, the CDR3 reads TGTGCCAGCAGTGCAGACAGGGGGGTGAACACTGAAGCTTTCTTT. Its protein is CASSADRGVNTEAFF.

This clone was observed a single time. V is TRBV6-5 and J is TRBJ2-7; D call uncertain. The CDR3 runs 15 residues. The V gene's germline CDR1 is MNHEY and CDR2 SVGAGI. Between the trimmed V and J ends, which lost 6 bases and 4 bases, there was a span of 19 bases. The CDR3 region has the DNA TGTGCCAGCAGCAACCCGTCCCGACCCCCTTACGAGCAGTACTTC. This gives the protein CASSNPSRPPYEQYF.

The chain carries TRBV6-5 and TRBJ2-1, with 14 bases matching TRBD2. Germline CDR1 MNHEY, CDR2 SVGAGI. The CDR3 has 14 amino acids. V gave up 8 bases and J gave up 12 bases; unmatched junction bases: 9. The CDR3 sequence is CASGPGLAGEVQFF. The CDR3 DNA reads TGTGCCAGCGGACCGGGACTAGCGGGAGAAGTGCAGTTCTTC.

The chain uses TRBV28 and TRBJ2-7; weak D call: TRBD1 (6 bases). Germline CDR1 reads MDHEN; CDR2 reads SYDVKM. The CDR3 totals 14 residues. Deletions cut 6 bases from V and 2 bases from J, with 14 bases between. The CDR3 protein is CASSPGTPPYEQYF. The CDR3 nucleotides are TGTGCCAGCAGCCCCGGGACACCCCCCTACGAGCAGTACTTC.

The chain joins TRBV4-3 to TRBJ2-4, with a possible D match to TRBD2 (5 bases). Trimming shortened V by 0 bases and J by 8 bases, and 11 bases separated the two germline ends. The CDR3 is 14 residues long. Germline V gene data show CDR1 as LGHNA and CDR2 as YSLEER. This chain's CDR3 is CASSQEALGDIQYF. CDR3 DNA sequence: TGCGCCAGCAGCCAAGAGGCCCTCGGGGACATTCAGTACTTC.

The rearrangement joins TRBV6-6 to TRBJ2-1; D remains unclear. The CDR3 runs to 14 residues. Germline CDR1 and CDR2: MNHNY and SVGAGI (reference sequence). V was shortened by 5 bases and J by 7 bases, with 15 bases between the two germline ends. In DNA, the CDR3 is TGTGCCAGCAGTCACCCCCCTTATAGTAATGAGCAGTTCTTC. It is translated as CASSHPPYSNEQFF.

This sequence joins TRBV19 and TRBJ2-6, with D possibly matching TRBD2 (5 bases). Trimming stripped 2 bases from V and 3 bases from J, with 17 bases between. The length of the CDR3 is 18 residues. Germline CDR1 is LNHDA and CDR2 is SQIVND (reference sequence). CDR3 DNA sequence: TGTGCCAGTAGTATACAATCTAGCTTGGTCTATGGGGCCAACGTCCTGACTTTC. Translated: CASSIQSSLVYGANVLTF.

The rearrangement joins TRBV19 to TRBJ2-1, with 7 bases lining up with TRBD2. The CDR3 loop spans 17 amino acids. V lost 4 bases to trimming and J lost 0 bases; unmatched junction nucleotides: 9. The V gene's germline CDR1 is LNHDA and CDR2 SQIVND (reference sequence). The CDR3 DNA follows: TGTGCCAGTAGTACTGGGTCGGGGGGAAGCTCCTACAATGAGCAGTTCTTC. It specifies CASSTGSGGSSYNEQFF.

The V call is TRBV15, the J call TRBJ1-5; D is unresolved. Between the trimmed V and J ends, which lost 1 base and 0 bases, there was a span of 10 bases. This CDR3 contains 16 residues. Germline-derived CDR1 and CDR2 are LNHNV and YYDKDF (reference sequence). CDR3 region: CATSRAPANSNQPQHF. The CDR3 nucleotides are TGTGCCACCAGCAGAGCGCCAGCAAATAGCAATCAGCCCCAGCATTTT.

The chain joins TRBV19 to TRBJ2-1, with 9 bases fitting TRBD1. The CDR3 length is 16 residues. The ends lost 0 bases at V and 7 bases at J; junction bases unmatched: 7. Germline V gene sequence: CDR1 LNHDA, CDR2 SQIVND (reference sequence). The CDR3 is CASSIDRIQGANEQFF. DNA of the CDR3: TGTGCCAGTAGTATAGATCGGATACAGGGGGCGAATGAGCAGTTCTTC.

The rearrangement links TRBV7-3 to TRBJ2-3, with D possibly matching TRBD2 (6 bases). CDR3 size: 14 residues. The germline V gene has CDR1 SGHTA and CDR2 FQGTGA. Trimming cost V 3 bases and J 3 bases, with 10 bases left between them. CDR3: CASSLGGDTDTQYF. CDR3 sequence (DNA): TGTGCCAGCAGCTTGGGCGGGGATACAGATACGCAGTATTTT.

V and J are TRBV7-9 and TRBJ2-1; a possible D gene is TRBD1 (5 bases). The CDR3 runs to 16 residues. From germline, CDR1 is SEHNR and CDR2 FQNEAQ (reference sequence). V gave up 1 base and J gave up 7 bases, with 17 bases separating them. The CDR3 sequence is CASSLGSSRRTNEQFF. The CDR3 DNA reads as TGTGCCAGCAGCTTAGGGTCTTCTCGGCGGACAAATGAGCAGTTCTTC.

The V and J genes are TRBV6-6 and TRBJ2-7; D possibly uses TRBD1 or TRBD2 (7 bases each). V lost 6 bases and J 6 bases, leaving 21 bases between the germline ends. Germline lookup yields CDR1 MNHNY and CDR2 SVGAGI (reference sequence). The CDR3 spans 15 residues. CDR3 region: CASSRKTGTTGEQYF. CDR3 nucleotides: TGTGCCAGCAGCCGCAAGACAGGGACTACCGGCGAGCAGTACTTC.

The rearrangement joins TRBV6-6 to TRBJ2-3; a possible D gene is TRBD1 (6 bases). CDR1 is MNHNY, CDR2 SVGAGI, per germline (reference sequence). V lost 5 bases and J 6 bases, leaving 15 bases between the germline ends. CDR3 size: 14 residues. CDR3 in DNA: TGTGCCAGCAGTCTGACAGGTCCTCCGGATACGCAGTATTTT. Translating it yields CASSLTGPPDTQYF.

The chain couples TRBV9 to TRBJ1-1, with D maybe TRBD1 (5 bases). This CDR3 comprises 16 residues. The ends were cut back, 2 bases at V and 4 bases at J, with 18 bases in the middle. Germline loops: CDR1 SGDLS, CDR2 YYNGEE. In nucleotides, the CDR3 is TGTGCCAGCAGCGTCGACCGCGACACGGGGCGCACTGAAGCTTTCTTT. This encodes CASSVDRDTGRTEAFF.

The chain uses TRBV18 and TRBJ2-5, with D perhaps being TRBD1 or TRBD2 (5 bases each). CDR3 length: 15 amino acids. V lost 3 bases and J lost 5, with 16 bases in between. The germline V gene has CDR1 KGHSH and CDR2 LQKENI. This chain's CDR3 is CASSPNPGGTETQYF. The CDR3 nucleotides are TGTGCCAGCTCACCTAATCCTGGGGGAACCGAGACCCAGTACTTC.

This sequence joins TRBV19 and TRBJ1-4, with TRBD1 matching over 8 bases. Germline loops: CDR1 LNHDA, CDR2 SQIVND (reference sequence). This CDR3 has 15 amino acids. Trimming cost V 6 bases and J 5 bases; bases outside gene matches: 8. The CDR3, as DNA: TGTGCCAGTAGCGTTACCAGGACAGGGAATGAAAAACTGTTTTTT. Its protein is CASSVTRTGNEKLFF. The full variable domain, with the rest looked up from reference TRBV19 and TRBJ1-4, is DGGITQSPKYLFRKEGQNVTLSCEQNLNHDAMYWYRQDPGQGLRLIYYSQIVNDFQKGDIAEGYSVSREKKESFPLTVTSAQKNPTAFYLCASSVTRTGNEKLFFGSGTQLSVL.

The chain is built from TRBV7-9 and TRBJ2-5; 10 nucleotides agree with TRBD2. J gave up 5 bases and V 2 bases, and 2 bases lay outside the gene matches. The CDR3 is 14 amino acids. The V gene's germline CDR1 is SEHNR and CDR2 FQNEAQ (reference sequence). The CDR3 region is CASSLKGLAETQYF. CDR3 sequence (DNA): TGTGCCAGCAGCTTAAAGGGACTAGCGGAGACCCAGTACTTC.

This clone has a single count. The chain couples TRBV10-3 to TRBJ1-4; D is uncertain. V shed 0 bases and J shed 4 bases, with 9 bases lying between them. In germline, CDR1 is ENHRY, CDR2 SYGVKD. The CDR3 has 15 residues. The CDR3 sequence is CAISESLQLNEKLFF. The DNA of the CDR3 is TGTGCCATCAGTGAGTCATTACAGCTTAATGAAAAACTGTTTTTT.

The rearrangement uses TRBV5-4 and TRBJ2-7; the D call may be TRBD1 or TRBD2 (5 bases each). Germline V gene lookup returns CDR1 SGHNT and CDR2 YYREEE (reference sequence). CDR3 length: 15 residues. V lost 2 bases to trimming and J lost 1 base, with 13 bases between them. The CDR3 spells CASSFEGTGSYEQYF. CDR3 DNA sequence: TGTGCCAGCAGCTTTGAGGGAACAGGTTCCTACGAGCAGTACTTC.

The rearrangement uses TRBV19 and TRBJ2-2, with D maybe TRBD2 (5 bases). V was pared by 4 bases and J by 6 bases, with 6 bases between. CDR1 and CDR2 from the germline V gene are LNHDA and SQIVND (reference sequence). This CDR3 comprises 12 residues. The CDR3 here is CASSKEAGELFF. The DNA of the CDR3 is TGTGCCAGTAGTAAGGAGGCCGGGGAGCTGTTTTTT.

In DNA, the CDR3 is TGTGCCAGCATCCGGTACAGGGCGAACACCGGGGAGCTGTTTTTT. This codes for CASIRYRANTGELFF. The chain combines TRBV28 with TRBJ2-2, with D perhaps TRBD1 (6 bases). This CDR3 contains 15 residues. Germline V gene data show CDR1 as MDHEN and CDR2 as SYDVKM. V gave up 7 bases and J gave up 0 bases, with 12 bases separating them.

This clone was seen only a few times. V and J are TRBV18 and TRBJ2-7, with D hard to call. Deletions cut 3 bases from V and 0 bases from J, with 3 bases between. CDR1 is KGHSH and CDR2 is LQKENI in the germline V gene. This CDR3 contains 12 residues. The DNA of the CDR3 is TGTGCCAGCTCACCCAGCTCCTACGAGCAGTACTTC. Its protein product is CASSPSSYEQYF.

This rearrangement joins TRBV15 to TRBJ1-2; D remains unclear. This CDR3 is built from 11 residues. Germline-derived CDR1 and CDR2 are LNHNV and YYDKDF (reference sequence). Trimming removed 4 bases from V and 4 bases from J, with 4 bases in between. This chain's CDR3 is CATSNTYGYTF. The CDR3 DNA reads TGTGCCACCAGCAATACCTATGGCTACACCTTC.

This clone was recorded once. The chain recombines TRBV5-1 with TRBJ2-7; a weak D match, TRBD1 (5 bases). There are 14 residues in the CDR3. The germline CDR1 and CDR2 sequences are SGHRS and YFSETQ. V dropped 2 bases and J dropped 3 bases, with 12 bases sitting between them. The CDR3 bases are TGCGCCAGCAGCTTAGGGGTGGAAAGCTACGAGCAGTACTTC. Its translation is CASSLGVESYEQYF.

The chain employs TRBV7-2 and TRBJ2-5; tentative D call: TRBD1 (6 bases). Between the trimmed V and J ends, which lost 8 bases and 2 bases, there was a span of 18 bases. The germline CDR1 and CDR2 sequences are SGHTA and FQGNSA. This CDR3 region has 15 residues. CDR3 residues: CASGPLQGPQETQYF. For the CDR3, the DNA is TGTGCCAGCGGACCCTTACAGGGACCTCAAGAGACCCAGTACTTC.

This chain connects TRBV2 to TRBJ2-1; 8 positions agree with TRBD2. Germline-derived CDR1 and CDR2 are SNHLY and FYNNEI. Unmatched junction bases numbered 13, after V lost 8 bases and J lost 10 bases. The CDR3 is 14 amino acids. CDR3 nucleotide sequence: TGTGCCAGCGTTGGTGGGACTAGGGGAGAGGAGCAGTTCTTC. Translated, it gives CASVGGTRGEEQFF. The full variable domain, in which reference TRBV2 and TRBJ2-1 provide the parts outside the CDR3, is EPEVTQTPSHQVTQMGQEVILRCVPISNHLYFYWYRQILGQKVEFLVSFYNNEISEKSEIFDDQFSVERPDGSNFTLKIRSTKLEDSAMYFCASVGGTRGEEQFFGPGTRLTVL.

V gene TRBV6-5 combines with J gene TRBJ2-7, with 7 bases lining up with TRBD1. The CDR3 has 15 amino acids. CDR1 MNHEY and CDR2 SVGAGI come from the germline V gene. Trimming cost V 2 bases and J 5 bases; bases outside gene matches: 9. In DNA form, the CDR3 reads TGTGCCAGCAGTTACCCTGACAGGGTGATAAACGAGCAGTACTTC. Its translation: CASSYPDRVINEQYF.

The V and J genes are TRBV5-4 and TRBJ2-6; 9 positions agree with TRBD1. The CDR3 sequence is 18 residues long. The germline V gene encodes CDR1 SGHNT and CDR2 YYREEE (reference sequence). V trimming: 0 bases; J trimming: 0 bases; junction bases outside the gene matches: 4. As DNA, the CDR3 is TGTGCCAGCAGCTTGGGGGGGACAGGGCTCTCTGGGGCCAACGTCCTGACTTTC. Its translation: CASSLGGTGLSGANVLTF.